In its sample, the clone carrying this T cell receptor beta chain was seen a few times. Its target is not known. PCR used 60 Vbeta primers and 13 Jbeta primers. Sequencing used immunoSEQ multiplex PCR; TCRdb keeps in-frame clones, though not all of them. The sample has roughly 150,000 clones; around 78% are singletons. This record belongs to a study of cytomegalovirus exposure and HLA in healthy donors. CDR1 and CDR2 (germline): SEHNR, FQNEAQ (reference sequence). CDR3 size: 14 residues. V was pared by 5 bases and J by 6 bases, with 5 bases of the junction left unmatched. Findings of the study overall: Some TCR beta chains (approximately 180 of them) were listed as cytomegalovirus-associated. The productive fraction for most TCR beta V segments was about 87% or about 30% in an earlier analysis.

V usage is TRBV7-9 and J usage is TRBJ1-5; TRBD1 agrees at 9 bases. Sequencing input: PBMCs. This receptor was obtained from a woman in her forties in good health and CMV-seropositive. The CDR3 DNA sequence: TGTGCCAGCAGCGACGGGACAGGGACTCAGCCCCAGCATTTT. This gives the protein CASSDGTGTQPQHF.